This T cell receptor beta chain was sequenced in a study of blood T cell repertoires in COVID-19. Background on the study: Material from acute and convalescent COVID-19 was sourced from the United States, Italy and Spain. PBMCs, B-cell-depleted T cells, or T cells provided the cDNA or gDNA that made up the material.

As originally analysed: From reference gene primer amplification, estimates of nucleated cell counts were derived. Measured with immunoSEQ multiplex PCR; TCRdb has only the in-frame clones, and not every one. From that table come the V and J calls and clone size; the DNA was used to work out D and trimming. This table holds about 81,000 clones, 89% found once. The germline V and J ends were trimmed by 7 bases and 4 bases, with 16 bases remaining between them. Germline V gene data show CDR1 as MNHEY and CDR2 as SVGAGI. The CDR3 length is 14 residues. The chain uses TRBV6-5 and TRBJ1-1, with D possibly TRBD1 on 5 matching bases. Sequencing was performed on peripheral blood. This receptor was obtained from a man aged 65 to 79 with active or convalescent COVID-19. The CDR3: CASNFGQGGTEAFF. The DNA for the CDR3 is TGTGCCAGCAACTTTGGGCAGGGCGGCACTGAAGCTTTCTTT.